This T cell receptor beta chain was recovered during a study of cytomegalovirus exposure and HLA in healthy donors. PCR employed 60 Vbeta and 13 Jbeta primers. Assay used: immunoSEQ multiplex PCR; TCRdb lists only in-frame clones, some missing. The data hold some 200,000 clones, with about 70% observed a single time. Germline-derived CDR1 and CDR2 are SNHLY and FYNNEI. This CDR3 is 11 amino acids long. The germline V and J ends were trimmed by 6 bases and 7 bases, with 9 bases remaining between them. Overall study findings and caveats: Accurate prediction of most subjects' HLA-A and HLA-B alleles from TCR beta sequences was reported. Cytomegalovirus association was listed for 164 TCR beta chains. HLA restriction was apparent for most CMV-associated TCR beta chains in a later analysis. Across donors, sequencing depth was assumed by presence/absence analyses to be roughly uniform.

This clone has more than one count but fewer than ten. The antigen remains undetermined. This TCR was sampled from a man between 35 and 55 years old in good health and CMV-seropositive. The chain is built from TRBV2 and TRBJ1-2; D perhaps matches TRBD1 (5 bases). Material: PBMCs. CDR3: CASRGLTGYTF. CDR3 nucleotide sequence: TGTGCCAGCAGGGGACTAACTGGCTACACCTTC.